The clone carrying this T cell receptor beta chain was seen at least ten times. This CDR3 region has 13 residues. J lost 4 bases, V lost 11 bases, and 6 bases had no gene match. The germline CDR1 and CDR2 sequences are MNHEY and SMNVEV (reference sequence). These data are taken from a study of T cells after yellow fever vaccination. TCRdb passed the 5' RACE reads through MiXCR, listing each CDR3 protein once. Altogether over 85,000 distinct CDR3 sequences are present, about 8.4% being singletons, with the ten largest covering 16%. This material consisted of CD8+ T cells not binding an NS4B(214-222) dextramer, sorted from PBMCs, taken about 2 weeks after the first yellow fever vaccination. The chain carries TRBV27 and TRBJ2-1, with 9 bases fitting TRBD2. The sequence was obtained from a man aged 18 to 30 who received the YFV17D yellow fever vaccine. The CDR3 spells CAAGGRLYNEQFF. CDR3 nucleotide sequence: TGTGCCGCGGGGGGGCGCCTATACAATGAGCAGTTCTTC.